The present TCR beta chain was sequenced within a study of read filtering for tumor transcriptome and immune sequencing. Overall study context: The cohort had roughly 16 men and approximately 15 women aged roughly 45 to 90, mean about 66 years. General study points: Sorted CD138-negative bone marrow cells were not purified T cells. About four fifths of IR-seq clonotypes had a single read, yet these held 3.5% to 4.5% of reads.

This clonotype was counted at least ten times. Its matching antigen is unknown. The V end lost 3 bases, the J end lost 5 bases, and 14 bases lay between the germline ends. The CDR3 covers 15 residues. Germline CDR1 reads MGHRA; CDR2 reads YSYEKL. From roughly 0.4 ug of RNA, a library with molecular barcoded alpha/delta and beta/gamma adaptors was made. MiXCR, applied by TCRdb to the reads, yields one record per CDR3 protein. The sample carries under 150,000 distinct CDR3 sequences, less than 15% recorded once. The origin of this receptor is a donor aged 40 or older with multiple myeloma. The rearrangement uses TRBV4-1 and TRBJ2-1; D may match TRBD1 or TRBD2 (5 bases each). The sample consisted of a population of CD138-negative cells sorted from bone marrow. The CDR3 DNA follows: TGCGCCAGCAGCCAGGGGGAAGCCTGGGACAATGAGCAGTTCTTC. It encodes CASSQGEAWDNEQFF.